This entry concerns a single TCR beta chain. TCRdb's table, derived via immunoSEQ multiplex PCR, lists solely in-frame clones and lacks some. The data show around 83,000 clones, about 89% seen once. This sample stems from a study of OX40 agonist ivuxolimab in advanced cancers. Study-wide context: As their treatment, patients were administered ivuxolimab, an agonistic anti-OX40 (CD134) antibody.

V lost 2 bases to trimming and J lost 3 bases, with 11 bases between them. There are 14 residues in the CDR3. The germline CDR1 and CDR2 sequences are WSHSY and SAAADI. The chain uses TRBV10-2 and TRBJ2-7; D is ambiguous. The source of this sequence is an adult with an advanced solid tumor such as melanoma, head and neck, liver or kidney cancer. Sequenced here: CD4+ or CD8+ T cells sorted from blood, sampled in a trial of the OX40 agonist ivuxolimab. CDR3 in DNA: TGCGCCAGCAGTGAGCGGGTAGGATTCTACGAGCAGTACTTC. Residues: CASSERVGFYEQYF.